This TCR beta chain was captured by sequencing in a study of hypomethylating agent response in myelodysplastic syndrome. Per the original methods: VDJdb flagged roughly 1.6% of under 200,000 unique clonotypes as previously reported viral-epitope-specific. Sequencing used immunoSEQ multiplex PCR; TCRdb keeps in-frame clones, though not all of them. V and J calls and clone size are copied from that table; D and trimming were computed from the DNA. There are nearly 4,000 clones in the sample; approximately 86% occur only once, and approximately 12% lies in the top ten. Unmatched junction bases numbered 4, after V lost 8 bases and J lost 6 bases. Germline CDR1 reads MNHNY; CDR2 reads SVGAGI (reference sequence). This CDR3 is 13 amino acids long. The analysis used unsorted bulk bone marrow, not T-cell subsets.

This specimen consisted of bone marrow, obtained before or after starting hypomethylating agent treatment for myelodysplastic syndrome (not recorded which). The receptor's source is a human donor with myelodysplastic syndrome. The chain is built from TRBV6-6 and TRBJ2-1, with TRBD2 identical over 10 bases. CDR3 bases: TGTGCCAGCGGGCTAGCGGGAGCCAATGAGCAGTTCTTC. Its translation: CASGLAGANEQFF.